One T cell receptor beta chain is described in this entry. There is no known antigen for this receptor. No much larger clonotype is one base removed from it; base qualities were not supplied. This record belongs to a study of T cell responses to AZD1222 COVID-19 vaccine (dated by TCRdb to about 2021). Regarding the research as a whole: AZD1222 recipients whose second dose came at about 4 weeks and those whose second dose came at about 12 weeks were combined into one group, since spike-specific TCR depth and breadth did not differ between the two schedules. A total of 240 or so trial participants underwent TCR sequencing, of whom around 210 had received two doses of AZD1222 and about 25 had received two doses of the MenACWY control vaccine. Enrollment into the trials was organized by age into subgroups of 18-55, 56-69 and 70-plus years, and those subgroups contained about 150, 27 and 61 TCR-sequenced participants, respectively.

The CDR3 regions of human TCRbeta chains were analyzed by immunosequencing. The paper's processing steps were these. TCRs in the repertoires were matched against a reference library of SARS-CoV-2-specific TCRs that had been generated with the MIRA antigen-specificity platform. Breadth was defined as the fraction of unique TCRs that were SARS-CoV-2-associated. Depth was defined as the fraction of total T cells that were SARS-CoV-2-associated. Using the MIRA data, each spike-specific TCR was mapped to the spike region that the TCR reacts to and placed in a CD4 or CD8 class. Log10-transformed breadth and depth values were compared by one-way ANOVA with Sidak's multiple comparisons tests. In TCRdb, the immuneACCESS table is reduced to in-frame sequences with V and J assigned. These tables do not hold every clone; where another copy was compared, an unresolved V gene accounts for under half, and the others remain unexplained. V and J calls and clone size are copied from that table; D and trimming were computed from the DNA. The sample data list about 120,000 clones, and 80% to 90% of these were observed just once. The top ten hold approximately 10% of the sample.

The sample's time point label is to be understood as: baseline before first vaccination. Vaccinee samples came from UK trials COV001 and COV002, including a single-blind randomized controlled phase 2/3 trial of AZD1222 (ChAdOx1 nCoV-19) in healthy adults. For TCRbeta chain sequencing, PBMC samples from trial participants were taken at day 0 and at day 28 after the second dose. The germline V and J ends show losses of 4 bases and 9 bases respectively, and no gene match explains 14 bases of the junction. From the cysteine up to the phenylalanine, the CDR3 has a length of 15 residues. Only the CDR3 region is kept as DNA, spanning 45 bases read in frame from base 1. CDR1 and CDR2, looked up from the germline V gene (reference sequence), are SGHNT and YYREEE. Findings and caveats that apply to the study as a whole: Participants were mostly white British, with more females than males. The authors suggested clonal diversity may have been underestimated. The 56-69-year group was small, and its depth increase did not reach significance, likely because of low power. Because no samples from the day 14 peak response were available, repertoires could be characterized only after the peak T cell response. A significant rise in spike-specific TCR breadth and depth was observed after two AZD1222 doses relative to day 0 and relative to MenACWY recipients. The whole spike protein was spanned by vaccine-associated CD4 TCRs, and dominant responses were seen in regions 160-218 and 743-854. Reportedly, close to half of the unique spike-specific TCRs recognized epitopes lying outside the regions that are mutated in the B.1.351 and B.1.1.7 variants. Conclusions about previously exposed vaccinees are limited because only six or seven AZD1222 recipients were SARS-CoV-2 seropositive at baseline.

The receptor was derived from an adult in good health. Sequencing used peripheral blood, obtained on day 0 of AZD1222 vaccination. This chain joins TRBV5-4 to TRBJ2-7; 9 central bases correspond to TRBD2. The CDR3 here reads CASSPGLAGSTGQYF. The nucleotide sequence is TGTGCCAGCAGCCCGGGGCTAGCGGGATCCACGGGGCAGTACTTC.